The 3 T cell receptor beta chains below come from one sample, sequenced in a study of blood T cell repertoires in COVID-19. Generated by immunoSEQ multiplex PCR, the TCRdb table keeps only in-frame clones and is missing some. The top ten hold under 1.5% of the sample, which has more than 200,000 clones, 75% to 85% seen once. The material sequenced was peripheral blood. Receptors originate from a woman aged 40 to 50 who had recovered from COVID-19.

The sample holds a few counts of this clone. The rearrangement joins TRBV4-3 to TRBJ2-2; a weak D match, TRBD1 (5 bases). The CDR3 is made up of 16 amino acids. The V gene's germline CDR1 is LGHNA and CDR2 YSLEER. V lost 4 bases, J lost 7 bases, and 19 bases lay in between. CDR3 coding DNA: TGCGCCAGCAGCCCGATAGGGGCAGGTGGCGACGGGGAGCTGTTTTTT. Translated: CASSPIGAGGDGELFF.

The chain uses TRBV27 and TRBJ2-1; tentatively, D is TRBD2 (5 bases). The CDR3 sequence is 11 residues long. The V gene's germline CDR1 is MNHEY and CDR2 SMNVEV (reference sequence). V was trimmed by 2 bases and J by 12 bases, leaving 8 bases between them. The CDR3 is CASSLSRGQFF. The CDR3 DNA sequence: TGTGCCAGCAGTTTAAGTCGGGGGCAGTTCTTC.

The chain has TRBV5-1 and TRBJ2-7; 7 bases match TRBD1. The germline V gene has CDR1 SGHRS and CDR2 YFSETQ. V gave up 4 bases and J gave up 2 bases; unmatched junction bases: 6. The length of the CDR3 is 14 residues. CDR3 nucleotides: TGCGCCAGCAGCCACCAGGGACAGACCTACGAGCAGTACTTC. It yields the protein CASSHQGQTYEQYF. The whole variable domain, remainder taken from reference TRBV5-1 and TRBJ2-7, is KAGVTQTPRYLIKTRGQQVTLSCSPISGHRSVSWYQQTPGQGLQFLFEYFSETQRNKGNFPGRFSGRQFSNSRSEMNVSTLELGDSALYLCASSHQGQTYEQYFGPGTRLTVT.